Each of the 30 T cell receptor beta chains below was sequenced from the same sample in a study of long-term antiretroviral therapy in people with HIV. An immunoSEQ assay, version v3.0, was performed at survey level. Sequencing was performed with immunoSEQ multiplex PCR; in TCRdb, only in-frame clones are kept and a portion is missing. The sample holds just under 20,000 clones; roughly 89% are singletons and the top ten take about 4%. The sample here was unsorted PBMCs, taken 2.1 years after starting antiretroviral therapy. The receptors originated from a man younger than 30 with HIV.

J is TRBJ2-5 and V is TRBV5-1; 7 nucleotides align to TRBD1. The DNA end favors TRBJ2-7, so the J call may be wrong. The CDR3 totals 13 residues. CDR1 SGHRS and CDR2 YFSETQ come from the germline V gene. The CDR3: CASTGDSSYEQYF. The CDR3 DNA follows: TGCGCCAGCACCGGGGACAGCTCCTACGAGCAGTACTTC.

The rearrangement joins TRBV5-6 to TRBJ1-2; D gene ambiguous. The CDR3 extends over 12 amino acids. Germline CDR1 is SGHDT and CDR2 is YYEEEE. V shed 4 bases and J shed 8 bases, with 12 bases lying between them. This chain's CDR3 is CASSPGLRGYTF. The CDR3 DNA sequence: TGTGCCAGCAGCCCGGGCCTACGAGGCTACACCTTC.

The chain employs TRBV13 and TRBJ2-3; D could derive from TRBD1 or TRBD2 (5 bases each). The CDR3 contains 13 residues. V was pared by 0 bases and J by 6 bases, with 7 bases between. Per germline, CDR1 PRHDT and CDR2 FYEKMQ (reference sequence). In nucleotides, the CDR3 is TGTGCCAGCAGCTTAGGCGGGGCCGATACGCAGTATTTT. Protein: CASSLGGADTQYF. Combining the CDR3 with reference TRBV13 and TRBJ2-3 gives the whole variable domain AAGVIQSPRHLIKEKRETATLKCYPIPRHDTVYWYQQGPGQDPQFLISFYEKMQSDKGSIPDRFSAQQFSDYHSELNMSSLELGDSALYFCASSLGGADTQYFGPGTRLTVL.

This clone was seen more than once but under ten times. The rearrangement joins TRBV6-1 to TRBJ2-7, with unresolved D. The CDR3 extends over 10 amino acids. The V gene lost 8 bases and the J gene lost 2 bases, with 4 bases spanning the gap. The germline CDR1 and CDR2 sequences are MNHNS and SASEGT. CDR3 in DNA: TGTGCCAGCGGGGCCTACGAGCAGTACTTC. This translates into CASGAYEQYF.

This chain joins TRBV4-3 and TRBJ2-7; D remains unclear. In germline, CDR1 is LGHNA, CDR2 YSLEER. CDR3 length equals 13 residues. V lost 10 bases and J 9 bases, leaving 22 bases between the germline ends. Written as DNA, the CDR3 is TGCGCCAAAGGTATTCGGCTCTGGGATCCGCAGTACTTC. This encodes CAKGIRLWDPQYF.

This clone was counted once. A read error may produce the germline difference seen at one junction end. The chain couples TRBV11-2 to TRBJ1-1; possibly TRBD1 for D (6 bases). The CDR3 sequence is 14 residues long. From germline, CDR1 is SGHAT and CDR2 FQNNGV. The CDR3 sequence is CASRTGSGNPEAFF. The CDR3 DNA reads as TGTGCCAGCAGAACAGGGTCAGGGAACCCTGAAGCTTTCTTT.

The chain has TRBV7-9 and TRBJ2-2, with a tentative D call TRBD2 (5 bases). With 3 bases removed from V and 6 bases from J, the gap between germline ends came to 11 bases. The CDR3 is made up of 14 amino acids. In germline, CDR1 is SEHNR, CDR2 FQNEAQ (reference sequence). This chain's CDR3 is CASSFRGVPGELFF. CDR3 bases: TGTGCCAGCAGCTTCCGGGGAGTCCCCGGGGAGCTGTTTTTT.

J is TRBJ1-1 and V is TRBV4-1, with D uncertain. Trimming took 0 bases from V and 4 from J, leaving 12 bases between them. The CDR3 extends over 15 amino acids. Germline V gene data show CDR1 as MGHRA and CDR2 as YSYEKL. The CDR3 spells CASSQDSLIGTEAFF. The DNA of the CDR3 is TGCGCCAGCAGCCAAGATTCCCTTATCGGCACTGAAGCTTTCTTT.

DNA for the CDR3: TGTGCCAGCAGCCCCAGGGGAAGGACTGGCTACACCTTC. Protein product: CASSPRGRTGYTF. The chain couples TRBV9 to TRBJ1-2, with D possibly TRBD1 on 6 matching bases. CDR1 is SGDLS and CDR2 is YYNGEE in the germline V gene. The CDR3 length is 13 residues. Trimming cost V 4 bases and J 7 bases, with 14 bases left between them.

This chain uses TRBV5-1 with TRBJ2-7; 9 nucleotides line up with TRBD1. Germline values: CDR1 SGHRS, CDR2 YFSETQ. The trim removed 4 bases at V and 0 bases at J, leaving 14 bases unmatched. This CDR3 has 18 amino acids. CDR3 sequence: CASSLSRDRAPHSYEQYF. CDR3 in DNA: TGCGCCAGCAGCCTGTCCCGGGACAGGGCCCCCCACTCCTACGAGCAGTACTTC.

V gene TRBV7-8 combines with J gene TRBJ1-1; D unresolved. This CDR3 is built from 14 residues. V shed 0 bases and J shed 4 bases, with 9 bases lying between them. CDR1 is SGHVS, CDR2 FQNEAQ, per germline. CDR3 region: CASSLAGGGTEAFF. The CDR3 nucleotides read TGTGCCAGCAGCTTAGCAGGAGGTGGCACTGAAGCTTTCTTT.

The rearrangement joins TRBV28 to TRBJ1-5; no definite D call. Germline CDR1 MDHEN, CDR2 SYDVKM. The germline V and J ends were trimmed by 4 bases and 0 bases, with 10 bases remaining between them. The CDR3 totals 15 residues. CDR3: CASSSEIYSNQPQHF. The CDR3, as DNA: TGTGCCAGCAGTTCAGAAATTTATAGCAATCAGCCCCAGCATTTT. Using reference TRBV28 and TRBJ1-5 for the parts outside the CDR3, the full variable domain is DVKVTQSSRYLVKRTGEKVFLECVQDMDHENMFWYRQDPGLGLRLIYFSYDVKMKEKGDIPEGYSVSREKKERFSLILESASTNQTSMYLCASSSEIYSNQPQHFGDGTRLSIL.

This chain uses TRBV7-9 with TRBJ2-1; no firm D call. The germline V gene encodes CDR1 SEHNR and CDR2 FQNEAQ (reference sequence). The CDR3 covers 12 residues. V lost 3 bases to trimming and J lost 5 bases, with 5 bases between them. CDR3 in DNA: TGTGCCAGCAGCTTGGAACACAATGAGCAGTTCTTC. It codes for CASSLEHNEQFF.

This chain connects TRBV4-3 to TRBJ2-3; maybe TRBD1 (5 bases). The CDR3 covers 16 residues. V lost 0 bases and J lost 1, with 11 bases in between. The germline gives CDR1 LGHNA, CDR2 YSLEER. This chain's CDR3 is CASSQDRATRTDTQYF. The CDR3 bases are TGCGCCAGCAGCCAAGACAGGGCGACCCGCACAGATACGCAGTATTTT.

This clone was seen a handful of times. The chain links TRBV19 to TRBJ2-7; tentative D call: TRBD1 (5 bases). The CDR3 sequence is 13 residues long. Trimming took 7 bases from V and 6 from J, leaving 16 bases between them. From germline, CDR1 is LNHDA and CDR2 SQIVND (reference sequence). The CDR3 DNA is TGTGCCAGTAACCAGGGTACGGAACGCGAGCAGTACTTC. This translates into CASNQGTEREQYF.

The rearrangement uses TRBV4-1 and TRBJ1-4; D remains unclear. Trimming stripped 0 bases from V and 8 bases from J, with 4 bases between. This CDR3 has 12 amino acids. From germline, CDR1 is MGHRA and CDR2 YSYEKL. The chain's CDR3 is CASSQDFEKLFF. CDR3 sequence (DNA): TGCGCCAGCAGCCAAGATTTCGAAAAACTGTTTTTT.

This chain joins TRBV12-5 and TRBJ1-5, with a tentative D call TRBD1 (6 bases). Germline-derived CDR1 and CDR2 are LGHNT and FRNRAP. V dropped 2 bases and J dropped 7 bases, with 15 bases sitting between them. CDR3 length: 15 residues. The CDR3 sequence: CASGLRVRGRQPQHF. CDR3 DNA sequence: TGTGCTAGTGGTTTGCGGGTCAGGGGCCGCCAGCCCCAGCATTTT.

The CDR3 region is CASWDSPSEAFF. The CDR3 DNA reads TGTGCCAGCTGGGATTCTCCGTCCGAAGCTTTCTTT. The chain recombines TRBV27 with TRBJ1-1; no clear D gene. The germline V gene encodes CDR1 MNHEY and CDR2 SMNVEV (reference sequence). Trimming removed 8 bases at V and 8 bases at J, with 15 bases between. The CDR3 is 12 residues long.

The rearrangement joins TRBV7-9 to TRBJ2-4; 7 positions agree with TRBD2. Germline V lookup: CDR1 SEHNR, CDR2 FQNEAQ (reference sequence). The CDR3 sequence is 15 residues long. Trimming removed 4 bases from V and 7 bases from J; junction bases left unmatched: 10. The CDR3 is CASSSIGREDNIQYF. The CDR3 region has the DNA TGTGCCAGCAGCTCTATAGGGAGGGAGGATAACATTCAGTACTTC.

The chain is built from TRBV7-2 and TRBJ2-6; D is perhaps TRBD1 (5 bases). Trimming stripped 4 bases from V and 3 bases from J, with 13 bases between. This CDR3 region has 16 residues. Per the germline V gene, CDR1 is SGHTA and CDR2 is FQGNSA. CDR3 in amino acids: CASSSNQGGGANVLTF. In DNA form, the CDR3 reads TGTGCCAGCAGCTCAAATCAGGGCGGTGGGGCCAACGTCCTGACTTTC.

The rearrangement uses TRBV2 and TRBJ1-2; no clear D. The CDR3 runs to 13 residues. The V end lost 1 base, the J end lost 4 bases, and 7 bases lay between the germline ends. Germline CDR1 reads SNHLY; CDR2 reads FYNNEI. CDR3 in amino acids: CASSEGLSYGYTF. For the CDR3, the DNA is TGTGCCAGCAGTGAAGGGCTGAGCTATGGCTACACCTTC.

This rearrangement joins TRBV10-3 to TRBJ2-7; 8 bases line up with TRBD2. This CDR3 is built from 14 residues. With 7 bases clipped from V and 5 bases from J, the junction kept 10 bases outside the gene matches. Germline CDR1 reads ENHRY; CDR2 reads SYGVKD. The CDR3 sequence is CAITSSGGGNEQYF. The CDR3 DNA sequence: TGTGCCATCACTAGCTCGGGGGGGGGAAACGAGCAGTACTTC.

This clone was observed once. The chain uses TRBV5-1 and TRBJ2-5; TRBD1 might be the D (6 bases). The J call could be wrong; TRBJ2-7 is a better fit for the DNA end. Germline CDR1 is SGHRS and CDR2 is YFSETQ. This CDR3 is 13 amino acids long. CDR3 DNA sequence: TGCGCCAGCAGCACTGGACAGATCTACGAGCAGTACTTC. This encodes CASSTGQIYEQYF.

This clone was counted a few times. The rearrangement uses TRBV7-3 and TRBJ2-1, with D hard to call. V lost 5 bases and J lost 3, with 14 bases in between. This CDR3 spans 15 amino acids. The germline V gene encodes CDR1 SGHTA and CDR2 FQGTGA. The CDR3 DNA reads as TGTGCCAGCAGCCGAGGCCTGGTCAGCTACAATGAGCAGTTCTTC. Its protein product is CASSRGLVSYNEQFF.

In this sample, this clone is medium-sized. This chain uses TRBV7-2 with TRBJ1-5; D not certain. The V end lost 1 base, the J end lost 8 bases, and 12 bases lay between the germline ends. The germline gives CDR1 SGHTA, CDR2 FQGNSA. The CDR3 is made up of 14 amino acids. CDR3 amino acids: CASSLEGGQKPQHF. In nucleotides, the CDR3 is TGTGCCAGCAGCTTAGAAGGAGGGCAGAAGCCCCAGCATTTT. The whole variable domain, filled in from reference TRBV7-2 and TRBJ1-5, reads GAGVSQSPSNKVTEKGKDVELRCDPISGHTALYWYRQSLGQGLEFLIYFQGNSAPDKSGLPSDRFSAERTGGSVSTLTIQRTQQEDSAVYLCASSLEGGQKPQHFGDGTRLSIL.

The J gene is TRBJ1-2, the V gene TRBV2, with TRBD1 matching 8 bases. The V gene end was trimmed by 10 bases and the J gene end by 3 bases; junction bases not matched to a gene: 22. CDR1 and CDR2 from the germline V gene are SNHLY and FYNNEI. This CDR3 has 18 amino acids. CDR3 DNA: TGTGCCACCAAGCAGGGGGCTGTGGGGGCGACAGGGGACTATGGCTACACCTTC. Protein product: CATKQGAVGATGDYGYTF.

The V call is TRBV28, the J call TRBJ2-7; the D gene is possibly TRBD2 (7 bases). Germline CDR1 reads MDHEN; CDR2 reads SYDVKM. The CDR3 is 15 residues long. The V end was cut by 3 bases, the J end by 3 bases, with 15 bases between. As DNA, the CDR3 is TGTGCCAGCAGTTTCCCCCAAGGGGGGGTCTACGAGCAGTACTTC. Its protein product is CASSFPQGGVYEQYF.

This sequence joins TRBV10-3 and TRBJ1-2; 7 bases agree with TRBD1. V dropped 2 bases and J dropped 8; count of bases not matched to a gene: 11. CDR3 length: 15 amino acids. Germline values: CDR1 ENHRY, CDR2 SYGVKD. This CDR3 reads CAISEGTELKGGYTF. CDR3 DNA sequence: TGTGCCATCAGTGAGGGGACAGAATTAAAAGGAGGCTACACCTTC.

The gene calls are TRBV11-3 and TRBJ2-3, with D maybe TRBD2 (6 bases). The germline CDR1 and CDR2 sequences are SGHNT and YENEEA. The CDR3 sequence is 14 residues long. The germline V and J ends were trimmed by 5 bases and 2 bases, with 11 bases remaining between them. CDR3 region: CASSGGIATDTQYF. DNA for the CDR3: TGTGCCAGCAGCGGAGGGATAGCCACAGATACGCAGTATTTT.

The chain employs TRBV7-2 and TRBJ2-5; 8 nucleotides agree with TRBD2. The J segment lost 5 bases and the V segment lost 5 bases, leaving 4 bases of the junction unmatched. Germline CDR1 is SGHTA and CDR2 is FQGNSA. This CDR3 spans 13 amino acids. CDR3 sequence: CASSPGLGETQYF. The CDR3 coding sequence is TGTGCCAGCAGCCCGGGACTAGGGGAGACCCAGTACTTC. Filled out from reference TRBV7-2 and TRBJ2-5, the complete variable domain reads GAGVSQSPSNKVTEKGKDVELRCDPISGHTALYWYRQSLGQGLEFLIYFQGNSAPDKSGLPSDRFSAERTGGSVSTLTIQRTQQEDSAVYLCASSPGLGETQYFGPGTRLLVL.